Given below is one T cell receptor beta chain in context. Its antigen target is currently unknown. No quality values exist for individual bases; no much larger clone is one base distant. From cysteine to phenylalanine, the CDR3 is 13 amino acids long. Only the CDR3 DNA is retained, 39 bases long and in frame from the first base. CDR1 and CDR2, looked up from the germline V gene, are SGHTA and FQGNSA. Trimming costs V 6 bases and J 0 bases, and their ends lie 6 bases apart. TCRbeta CDR3 regions were amplified from genomic DNA by means of the immunoSEQ Assay, a bias-controlled multiplex PCR. Per the authors' processing: The number of nucleated cells in each sample was estimated from the amplification of reference gene primers within the assay. To quantify the absolute abundance of each unique TCRbeta CDR3 rearrangement, sequence reads were collapsed and filtered. For each sample, productive Simpson clonality was calculated by taking the square root of Simpson's diversity index across productive rearrangements. TCRdb retrieved this table from immuneACCESS and kept in-frame rearrangements only. Not all clones are present; in checked studies, unresolved V genes account for under half, and no reason is known for the remainder. V and J calls and clone size follow that table, whereas D and trimming were derived from the DNA. In this sample the table shows 100,000 to 140,000 clones, about 91% of which occur a single time. The ten largest clonotypes hold 6.5% to 7% of the sample.

This record belongs to a study of blood T cell repertoires in COVID-19 (dated by TCRdb to 2018 to 2020). Background for the entire study: Collaborator samples came from the United States, Italy and Spain and covered acute and convalescent phases of COVID-19. The prospective study material was composed of cDNA or gDNA derived from T cells, B-cell-depleted T cells, or PBMCs. Where available, HLA class I and class II types were obtained from metadata supplied by the sample provider rather than from assay-based typing. Deeply sampled blood TCRbeta repertoires from subjects exposed to, actively infected with, or recovered from COVID-19 were included in the dataset. The repertoires were released in a freely available public database intended as a resource for research on the immune response to SARS-CoV-2. A de-identified subject ID, COVID-19 status, age in years and sex were almost always included in the sample metadata. Samples were obtained from the ongoing ImmuneRACE study (first 160 participants) and from 1,254 subjects provided by 6 global collaborators.

Whole blood was collected in K2EDTA tubes by collaborating institutions according to the institutions' own protocols. For TCRbeta analysis, collaborators shipped samples as frozen whole blood, isolated PBMCs, or DNA extracted from either of those sample types. Points the paper makes about the study in general: How much clinical and demographic metadata was included differed by source and by participant, and the metadata was provided uncurated.

The V and J genes are TRBV7-2 and TRBJ1-5, with no confidently assigned D gene. Sample: peripheral blood. The receptor's source is a man between 45 and 60 years old with active or convalescent COVID-19. This receptor has the CDR3 CASSLSSNQPQHF. Here is the DNA: TGTGCCAGCAGTCTGTCTAGCAATCAGCCCCAGCATTTT.